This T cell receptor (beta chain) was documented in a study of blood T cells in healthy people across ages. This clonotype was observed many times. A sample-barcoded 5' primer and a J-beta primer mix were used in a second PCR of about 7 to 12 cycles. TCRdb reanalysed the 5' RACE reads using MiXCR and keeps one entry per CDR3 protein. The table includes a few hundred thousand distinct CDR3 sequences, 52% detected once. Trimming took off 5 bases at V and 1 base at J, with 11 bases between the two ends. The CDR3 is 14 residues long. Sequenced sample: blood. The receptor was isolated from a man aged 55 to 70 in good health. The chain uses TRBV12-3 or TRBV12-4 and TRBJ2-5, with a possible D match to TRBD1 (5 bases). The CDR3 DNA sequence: TGTGCCAGCAGTGACAGCTTCCTCCAAGAGACCCAGTACTTC. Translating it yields CASSDSFLQETQYF.